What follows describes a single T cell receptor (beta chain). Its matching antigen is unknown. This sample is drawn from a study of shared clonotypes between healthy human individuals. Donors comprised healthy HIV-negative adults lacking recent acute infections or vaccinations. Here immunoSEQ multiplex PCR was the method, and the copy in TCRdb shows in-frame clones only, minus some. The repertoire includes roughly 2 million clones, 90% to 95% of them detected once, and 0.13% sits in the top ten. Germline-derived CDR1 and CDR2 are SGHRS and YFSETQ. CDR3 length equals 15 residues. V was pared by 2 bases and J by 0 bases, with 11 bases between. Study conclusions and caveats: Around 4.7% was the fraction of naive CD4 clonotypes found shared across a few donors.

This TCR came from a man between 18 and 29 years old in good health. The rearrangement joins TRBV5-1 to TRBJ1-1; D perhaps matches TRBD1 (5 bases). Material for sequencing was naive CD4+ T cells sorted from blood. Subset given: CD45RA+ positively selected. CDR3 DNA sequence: TGCGCCAGCAGCTTCGGGACTAAACTGAACACTGAAGCTTTCTTT. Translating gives CASSFGTKLNTEAFF.